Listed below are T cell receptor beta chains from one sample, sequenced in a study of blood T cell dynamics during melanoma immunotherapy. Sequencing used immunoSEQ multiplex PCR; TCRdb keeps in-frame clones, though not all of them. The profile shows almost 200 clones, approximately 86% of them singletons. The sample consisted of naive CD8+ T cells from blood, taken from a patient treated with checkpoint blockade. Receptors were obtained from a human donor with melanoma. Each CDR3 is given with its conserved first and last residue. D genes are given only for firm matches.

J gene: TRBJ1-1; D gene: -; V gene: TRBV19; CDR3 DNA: TGTGCCAGTAGTTCGTCCGGGACGGACGAAGCTTTCTTT; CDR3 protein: CASSSSGTDEAFF
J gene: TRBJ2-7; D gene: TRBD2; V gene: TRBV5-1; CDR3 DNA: TGCGCCAGCAGCCTTATATCGGGGGGAGTCTACGAGCAGTACTTC; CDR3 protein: CASSLISGGVYEQYF
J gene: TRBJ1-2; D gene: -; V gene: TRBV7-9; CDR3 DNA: TGTGCCAGCAGCTTAGCGGACCTCTATGGCTACACCTTC; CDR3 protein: CASSLADLYGYTF
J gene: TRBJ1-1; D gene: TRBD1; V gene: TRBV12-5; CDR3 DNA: TGTGCTAGTGGTTTGGTCTGGGACAGGGGGTGGGACACTGAAGCTTTCTTT; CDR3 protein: CASGLVWDRGWDTEAFF
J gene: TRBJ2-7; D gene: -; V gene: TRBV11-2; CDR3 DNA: TGTGCCAGCAGCTTAGAAATAGCGGTGAACTACGAGCAGTACTTC; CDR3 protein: CASSLEIAVNYEQYF
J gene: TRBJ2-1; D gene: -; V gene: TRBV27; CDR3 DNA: TGTGCCAGCAGTTTATCGGGTGAGCAGTTCTTC; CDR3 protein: CASSLSGEQFF
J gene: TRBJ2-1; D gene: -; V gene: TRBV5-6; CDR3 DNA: TGTGCCAGCAGCTTGAAGGGACCGAGGATCAATGAGCAGTTCTTC; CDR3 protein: CASSLKGPRINEQFF
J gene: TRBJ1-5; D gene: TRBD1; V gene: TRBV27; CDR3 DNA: TGTGCCAGCAGTTTAAACTCAGGGGGATATAGCAATCAGCCCCAGCATTTT; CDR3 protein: CASSLNSGGYSNQPQHF
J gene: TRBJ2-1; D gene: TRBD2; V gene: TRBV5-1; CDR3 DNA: TGCGCCAGCAGCTTCGGGGCGGGAGAGTACAATGAGCAGTTCTTC; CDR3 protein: CASSFGAGEYNEQFF
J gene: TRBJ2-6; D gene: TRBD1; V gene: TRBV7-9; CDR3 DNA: TGTGCCAGCAGCTCGTACAGGGGGCCAGGGGCCAACGTCCTGACTTTC; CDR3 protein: CASSSYRGPGANVLTF
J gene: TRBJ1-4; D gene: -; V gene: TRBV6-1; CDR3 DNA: TGTGCCAGCAGTGTTCTTAGCCTTGCAGGACCGGCCTGGGGACTGTTTTTT; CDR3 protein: CASSVLSLAGPAWGLFF
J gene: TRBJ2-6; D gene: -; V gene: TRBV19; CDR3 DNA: TGTGCCAGTAGTATATCGCAGGGGTACAACGTCCTGACTTTC; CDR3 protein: CASSISQGYNVLTF
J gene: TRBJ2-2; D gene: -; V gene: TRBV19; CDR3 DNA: TGTGCCAGTAGTCCCCCGTACTCGGCCGGGGAGCTGTTTTTT; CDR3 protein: CASSPPYSAGELFF
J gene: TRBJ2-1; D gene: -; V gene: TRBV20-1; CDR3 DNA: TGCAGTAACAGACGCGGCAATGAGCAGTTCTTC; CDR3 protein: CSNRRGNEQFF
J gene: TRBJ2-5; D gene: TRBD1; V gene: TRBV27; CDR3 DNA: TGTGCCAGCAGTTTTATAGGCCACAGGGGTTGGGAGACCCAGTACTTC; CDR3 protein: CASSFIGHRGWETQYF
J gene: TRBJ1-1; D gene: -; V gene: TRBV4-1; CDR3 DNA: TGCGCCAGCAGCCGTGGGACTGAAGCTTTCTTT; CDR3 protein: CASSRGTEAFF
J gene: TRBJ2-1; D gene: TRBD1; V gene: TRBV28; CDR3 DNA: TGTGCCAGCAGTTCCCCGGACAGGGAACGCGATGAGCAGTTCTTC; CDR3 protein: CASSSPDRERDEQFF
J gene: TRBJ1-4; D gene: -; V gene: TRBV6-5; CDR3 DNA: TGTGCCAGCAGTTACTCGCAAGCCGCCGGCAATGAAAAACTGTTTTTT; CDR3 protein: CASSYSQAAGNEKLFF
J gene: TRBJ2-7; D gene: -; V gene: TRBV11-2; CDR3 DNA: TGTGCCAGCAGCCCATCCTCGGGTGCCTACTACGAGCAGTACTTC; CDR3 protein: CASSPSSGAYYEQYF
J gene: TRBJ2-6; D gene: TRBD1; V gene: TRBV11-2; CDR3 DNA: TGTGCCAGCAACAGGGGCAATAGTCACAAAGGTCGGGCCAACGTCCTGACTTTC; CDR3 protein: CASNRGNSHKGRANVLTF
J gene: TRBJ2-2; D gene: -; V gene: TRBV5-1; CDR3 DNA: TGCGCCAGCAGCTTGGCCCCGGACAGTAACACCGGGGAGCTGTTTTTT; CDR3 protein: CASSLAPDSNTGELFF
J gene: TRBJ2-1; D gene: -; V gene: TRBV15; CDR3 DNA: TGTGCCACCAGCAGAGCAGCAGGGCACTACAATGAGCAGTTCTTC; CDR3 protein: CATSRAAGHYNEQFF